This passage covers 10 T cell receptor beta chains from one sample sequenced in a study of Ad26.COV2.S vaccination and SARS-CoV-2 variants. Assay: immunoSEQ multiplex PCR; the TCRdb copy retains only in-frame clones and omits some. The sample consists of over 450,000 clones, roughly 87% of them appearing once. Treatment meaning: roughly 18 received Ad26.COV2.S at low or high dose, single or two shots; 5 received placebo; per-sample allocation not given. Sample collection was performed on day 63 after the first vaccine or placebo injection. The material sequenced was peripheral blood, taken in a trial of Ad26.COV2.S vaccine versus placebo. The origin of the receptors is a person aged 18-65 years who received the Ad26.COV2.S COVID-19 vaccine or a placebo.

This chain uses TRBV4-1 with TRBJ2-1, with D perhaps TRBD1 (6 bases). Trimming pared 1 base from V and 8 bases from J, leaving 15 bases between. This CDR3 has 15 amino acids. Germline CDR1 and CDR2: MGHRA and YSYEKL. The CDR3 bases are TGCGCCAGCAGCCAAGCCCCTTCAACAGGGTATGAGCAGTTCTTC. It is translated as CASSQAPSTGYEQFF.

The rearrangement joins TRBV30 to TRBJ2-7, with 8 bases identical to TRBD1. The CDR3 is made up of 13 amino acids. Germline V CDR1 and CDR2: GTSNPN, SVGIG (reference sequence). Trimming cost V 5 bases and J 1 base; bases outside gene matches: 4. The CDR3 nucleotides are TGTGCCTGGGCGACAGGGGTGTCCTACGAGCAGTACTTC. Its protein product is CAWATGVSYEQYF.

The rearrangement joins TRBV5-4 to TRBJ1-1, with D unclear. Per the germline V gene, CDR1 is SGHNT and CDR2 is YYREEE (reference sequence). Trimming stripped 4 bases from V and 0 bases from J, with 7 bases between. This CDR3 is built from 13 residues. CDR3 bases: TGTGCCAGCAGCGTCGACATGAACACTGAAGCTTTCTTT. It codes for CASSVDMNTEAFF.

CDR3 sequence: CASSRVPMGQGAYEKLFF. CDR3 coding DNA: TGTGCCAGCAGCCGAGTTCCGATGGGACAGGGGGCGTATGAAAAACTGTTTTTT. The rearrangement uses TRBV7-8 and TRBJ1-4, with 12 nucleotides matching TRBD1. The CDR3 extends over 18 amino acids. The germline V gene encodes CDR1 SGHVS and CDR2 FQNEAQ. Trimming removed 5 bases from V and 6 bases from J; junction bases left unmatched: 13.

This chain joins TRBV15 and TRBJ1-6; D gene ambiguous. The germline V gene has CDR1 LNHNV and CDR2 YYDKDF (reference sequence). This CDR3 contains 15 residues. Trimming pared 4 bases from V and 7 bases from J, leaving 14 bases between. The CDR3 protein is CATSIRARPNSPLHF. DNA of the CDR3: TGTGCCACCAGCATCCGGGCCAGGCCAAATTCACCCCTCCACTTT. Looking up the rest from reference TRBV15 and TRBJ1-6 gives the full variable domain: DAMVIQNPRYQVTQFGKPVTLSCSQTLNHNVMYWYQQKSSQAPKLLFHYYDKDFNNEADTPDNFQSRRPNTSFCFLDIRSPGLGDTAMYLCATSIRARPNSPLHFGNGTRLTVT.

The chain is built from TRBV7-9 and TRBJ2-1, with a weak D call TRBD2 (5 bases). Trimming took off 3 bases at V and 10 bases at J, with 16 bases between the two ends. Per the germline V gene, CDR1 is SEHNR and CDR2 is FQNEAQ (reference sequence). The CDR3 has 14 amino acids. CDR3 coding DNA: TGTGCCAGCAGCTTCTCTGAGCGGCCCGGGGAGCAGTTCTTC. Translated, it gives CASSFSERPGEQFF.

J is TRBJ2-7 and V is TRBV29-1; no clear D gene. Germline V gives CDR1 SQVTM, CDR2 ANQGSEA. This CDR3 contains 13 residues. Trimming removed 4 bases from V and 2 bases from J, with 12 bases in between. The CDR3 nucleotides read TGCAGCGTTGGTACCCAACTAACCTACGAGCAGTACTTC. Its translation is CSVGTQLTYEQYF.

The chain recombines TRBV28 with TRBJ2-4, with 7 bases aligning to TRBD1. The germline CDR1 and CDR2 sequences are MDHEN and SYDVKM. The CDR3 sequence is 16 residues long. Germline trimming cut 6 bases from V and 0 bases from J; bases unmatched to any gene: 8. CDR3 residues: CASSHGTVTAKNIQYF. For the CDR3, the DNA is TGTGCCAGCAGCCATGGGACAGTAACAGCCAAAAACATTCAGTACTTC. The complete variable domain, with remaining parts taken from reference TRBV28 and TRBJ2-4, reads DVKVTQSSRYLVKRTGEKVFLECVQDMDHENMFWYRQDPGLGLRLIYFSYDVKMKEKGDIPEGYSVSREKKERFSLILESASTNQTSMYLCASSHGTVTAKNIQYFGAGTRLSVL.

The gene calls are TRBV19 and TRBJ2-2; D is perhaps TRBD1 (6 bases). CDR1 is LNHDA, CDR2 SQIVND, per germline (reference sequence). This CDR3 comprises 15 residues. The V end lost 5 bases, the J end lost 0 bases, and 10 bases lay between the germline ends. CDR3 region: CASSPQGANTGELFF. The DNA for the CDR3 is TGTGCCAGTAGTCCACAGGGTGCGAACACCGGGGAGCTGTTTTTT.

V and J are TRBV28 and TRBJ1-1, with D possibly being TRBD1 (5 bases). This CDR3 comprises 13 residues. The germline V gene encodes CDR1 MDHEN and CDR2 SYDVKM. Trimming pared 7 bases from V and 7 bases from J, leaving 16 bases between. CDR3 coding DNA: TGTGCCAGCATGAGTAGTGTCAGGGATGAAGCTTTCTTT. Translated, it gives CASMSSVRDEAFF.